This T cell receptor (beta chain) stems from a study of vaccination and CD4 T cells after COVID-19. Study context: Six males and four females constituted the convalescent cohort, two of whom were Hispanic.

Treatment denoted: approximately 10-day PBMC culture with coronavirus spike peptide pools or control peptides (ViraFEST assay). Days 3 and 7 saw half the medium swapped for fresh IL-2 medium. Per germline, CDR1 SGHTA and CDR2 FQGNSA. V dropped 5 bases and J dropped 8 bases, with 10 bases sitting between them. The CDR3 contains 13 residues. Study-wide results and limits: Nearly all convalescent vaccine-specific clones, 304 of 307, recognized only SARS-CoV-2 spike. Convalescent patients had a median approximately 86% of reactive clones appearing only post-vaccination.

This clonotype appeared a few times. Its matching antigen is unknown. The Oncomine TCR Beta short-read assay was applied to DNA of cultured CD4+ T cells. TCRdb analysed the PCR reads with MiXCR anew, one entry per CDR3 protein. Of 7,500 to 10,000 distinct CDR3 sequences listed, under 75% are singletons. The specimen sequenced was CD4+ T cells from blood, cultured in vitro. V usage is TRBV7-2 and J usage is TRBJ1-6, with unresolved D. This TCR was sampled from a human donor who had recovered from COVID-19. Here the CDR3 reads CASSNPGDSPLHF. The CDR3 nucleotides read TGTGCCAGCAGCAACCCCGGGGATTCACCCCTCCACTTT. The full variable domain, in which reference TRBV7-2 and TRBJ1-6 provide the parts outside the CDR3, is GAGVSQSPSNKVTEKGKDVELRCDPISGHTALYWYRQSLGQGLEFLIYFQGNSAPDKSGLPSDRFSAERTGGSVSTLTIQRTQQEDSAVYLCASSNPGDSPLHFGNGTRLTVT.